This T cell receptor (beta chain) comes out of a study of HIV-infected patients and healthy controls. TCRdb called the 5' RACE reads again in MiXCR, with one record for every CDR3 protein. The data hold 15,000 to 20,000 distinct CDR3 sequences, with approximately 18% observed a single time. This CDR3 region has 14 residues. V lost 11 bases and J lost 0, with 16 bases in between. Germline CDR1 is SEHNR and CDR2 is FQNEAQ (reference sequence). This receptor was taken from a human donor in good health. This rearrangement joins TRBV7-9 to TRBJ1-2; no clear D. Input material: CD8+ T cells from blood. CDR3 region: CAFEEWQANYGYTF. The CDR3 DNA is TGTGCCTTCGAGGAGTGGCAGGCTAACTATGGCTACACCTTC.